This TCR beta chain originates from a study of blood T cell repertoires in COVID-19. Study-level information: COVID-19 samples from acute and convalescent phases originated in the United States, Italy and Spain. In each case, the material was cDNA or gDNA derived from T cells, B-cell-depleted T cells, or PBMCs.

This CDR3 spans 15 amino acids. The V end was cut by 2 bases, the J end by 3 bases, with 14 bases between. Germline assignment: CDR1 SGHAT and CDR2 FQNNGV. Per the original methods: Amplifying reference gene primers gave estimates of nucleated cell counts. The protocol was immunoSEQ multiplex PCR, while the TCRdb copy is restricted to in-frame clones and leaves out a portion. D and trimming come from the DNA, and the V and J calls and clone size come from that table. This sample has nearly 200,000 clones; about 88% occur once, and the top ten carry 6.2%. The sequenced sample consisted of peripheral blood. The clonotype comes from a woman in her 40s who had recovered from COVID-19. The chain couples TRBV11-2 to TRBJ2-7, with D possibly TRBD1 on 5 matching bases. CDR3 nucleotide sequence: TGTGCCAGCAGCTTACCTACAGGTTTCTTCTACGAGCAGTACTTC. As protein: CASSLPTGFFYEQYF.